What follows are 2 T cell receptor beta chains derived from one specimen sequenced in a study of chemoradiotherapy in HPV16-positive cancers. The assay was immunoSEQ multiplex PCR, and TCRdb's table has in-frame clones only and misses some. The data show over 15,000 clones, about 80% seen once. The input for sequencing was blood, taken from a patient who underwent chemoradiotherapy. Receptors were obtained from a human donor with HPV-associated anogenital cancer.

This chain uses TRBV29-1 with TRBJ1-2; D gene uncertain. The CDR3 consists of 10 residues. Trimming shortened V by 4 bases and J by 7 bases, and 7 bases separated the two germline ends. Germline CDR1 is SQVTM and CDR2 is ANQGSEA. The CDR3 region is CSVVGGGYTF. For the CDR3, the DNA is TGCAGCGTTGTGGGAGGTGGCTACACCTTC.

The V call is TRBV19, the J call TRBJ1-3, with D possibly being TRBD1 (5 bases). The CDR3 extends over 16 amino acids. V was pared by 5 bases and J by 0 bases, with 14 bases between. The V gene's germline CDR1 is LNHDA and CDR2 SQIVND (reference sequence). CDR3 bases: TGTGCCAGTAGTCGACAGTTCCCCTTCTCTGGAAACACCATATATTTT. This translates into CASSRQFPFSGNTIYF.